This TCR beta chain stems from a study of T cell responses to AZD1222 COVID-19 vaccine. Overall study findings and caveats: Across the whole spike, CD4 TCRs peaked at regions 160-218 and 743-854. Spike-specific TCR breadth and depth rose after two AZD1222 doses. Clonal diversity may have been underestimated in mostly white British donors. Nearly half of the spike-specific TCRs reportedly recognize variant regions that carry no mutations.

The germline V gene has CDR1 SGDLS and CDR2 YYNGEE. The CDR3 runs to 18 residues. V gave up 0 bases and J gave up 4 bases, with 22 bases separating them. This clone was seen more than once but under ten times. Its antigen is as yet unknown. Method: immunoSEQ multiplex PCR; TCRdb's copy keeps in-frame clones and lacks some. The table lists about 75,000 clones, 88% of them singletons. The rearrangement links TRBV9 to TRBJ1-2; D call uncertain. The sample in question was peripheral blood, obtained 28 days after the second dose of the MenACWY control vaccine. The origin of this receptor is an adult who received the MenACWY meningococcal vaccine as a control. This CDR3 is CASSVEGGGPTFPYGYTF. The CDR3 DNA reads TGTGCCAGCAGCGTAGAGGGCGGAGGGCCAACCTTCCCCTATGGCTACACCTTC.